Included here is one T cell receptor beta chain sequence, with context. Its matching antigen is unknown. The record originates from a study of cytomegalovirus exposure and HLA in healthy donors. CDR1 SGHVS and CDR2 FQNEAQ come from the germline V gene. V gave up 1 base and J gave up 8 bases, with 9 bases separating them. This CDR3 has 13 residues. Measured with immunoSEQ multiplex PCR; TCRdb has only the in-frame clones, and not every one. This table holds tens of thousands of clones, around 97% found once. The study, taken as a whole, reports: Most TCR sequences proved rare, with some public TCRs found in many donors.

This sequence originates from a man in his late teens or twenties in good health and CMV-seronegative. This chain uses TRBV7-8 with TRBJ2-1; D is possibly TRBD2 (5 bases). Sequencing input: PBMCs. The CDR3 DNA reads TGTGCCAGCAGCTTAGACCTACTAGATGAGCAGTTCTTC. Translation: CASSLDLLDEQFF.